Below, 27 T cell receptor beta chains from the same sample are listed, as sequenced in a study of control samples from healthy donors and cancer patients. Using immunoSEQ multiplex PCR, the repertoire was profiled, and TCRdb retains in-frame clones only, with some absent. Among approximately 130,000 clones listed, around 90% were seen once. Sequencing was done on a sample of blood. Source of these receptors: a man aged 40-55 years in good health.

The count of this clone is one. The chain employs TRBV7-6 and TRBJ2-1; no definite D call. Germline V lookup: CDR1 SGHVS, CDR2 FNYEAQ. Trimming took 1 base from V and 0 from J, leaving 16 bases between them. This CDR3 spans 18 amino acids. For the CDR3, the DNA is TGTGCCAGCAGCTTAGAACTTCGGGTTGCCGGCTCCTACAATGAGCAGTTCTTC. Encoded protein: CASSLELRVAGSYNEQFF.

This chain connects TRBV9 to TRBJ2-1, with a possible D match to TRBD1 (5 bases). Trimming removed 4 bases from V and 3 bases from J, with 17 bases in between. The CDR3 is made up of 16 amino acids. Germline CDR1 and CDR2: SGDLS and YYNGEE. The DNA for the CDR3 is TGTGCCAGCAGCCCCCAAGTCCAGGGAAACTACAATGAGCAGTTCTTC. This translates into CASSPQVQGNYNEQFF.

The rearrangement uses TRBV9 and TRBJ1-2, with a tentative D call TRBD1 (5 bases). The V end lost 3 bases, the J end lost 4 bases, and 10 bases lay between the germline ends. The germline gives CDR1 SGDLS, CDR2 YYNGEE. CDR3 size: 13 residues. CDR3 coding DNA: TGTGCCAGCAGCGACGGGACTTTCTATGGCTACACCTTC. This codes for CASSDGTFYGYTF.

The chain links TRBV25-1 to TRBJ2-7, with D possibly being TRBD2 (5 bases). The germline V and J ends were trimmed by 4 bases and 0 bases, with 10 bases remaining between them. The CDR3 has 14 amino acids. CDR1 is MGHDK, CDR2 SYGVNS, per germline. The CDR3 spells CASSVRGSSYEQYF. The CDR3 DNA is TGTGCCAGCAGTGTCCGGGGAAGCTCCTACGAGCAGTACTTC.

This chain joins TRBV30 and TRBJ1-2; D unresolved. CDR1 and CDR2 from the germline V gene are GTSNPN and SVGIG (reference sequence). The CDR3 contains 11 residues. Trimming stripped 3 bases from V and 3 bases from J, with 5 bases between. The CDR3 protein is CAWREDYGYTF. Here the CDR3 DNA reads TGTGCCTGGAGGGAGGACTATGGCTACACCTTC.

This sequence joins TRBV7-9 and TRBJ2-6; no reliable D call. Trimming took off 0 bases at V and 4 bases at J, with 7 bases between the two ends. The germline CDR1 and CDR2 sequences are SEHNR and FQNEAQ (reference sequence). The CDR3 has 15 amino acids. CDR3 DNA sequence: TGTGCCAGCAGCTTAGCGGGATCAGGGGCCAACGTCCTGACTTTC. Translated, it gives CASSLAGSGANVLTF. Full variable domain (remainder filled in from reference TRBV7-9 and TRBJ2-6): DTGVSQNPRHKITKRGQNVTFRCDPISEHNRLYWYRQTLGQGPEFLTYFQNEAQLEKSRLLSDRFSAERPKGSFSTLEIQRTEQGDSAMYLCASSLAGSGANVLTFGAGSRLTVL.

The V call is TRBV6-5, the J call TRBJ1-5, with 7 bases that match TRBD1. The V and J ends lost 8 bases and 6 bases, in that order; junction bases with no gene match: 10. Looked up from germline, CDR1 is MNHEY and CDR2 is SVGAGI. The CDR3 is made up of 14 amino acids. The CDR3: CASSRTGTSQPQHF. The CDR3 coding sequence is TGTGCCAGCTCTCGGACAGGAACATCTCAGCCCCAGCATTTT.

This clone came up once. The V gene is TRBV25-1, the J gene TRBJ1-2; 9 bases line up with TRBD1. CDR1 MGHDK and CDR2 SYGVNS come from the germline V gene. This CDR3 has 17 amino acids. Germline trimming cut 2 bases from V and 6 bases from J; bases unmatched to any gene: 13. CDR3 protein: CASSETGTGTLLDGYTF. The CDR3 coding sequence is TGTGCCAGCAGTGAAACTGGGACAGGGACGCTCCTCGATGGCTACACCTTC.

The V gene is TRBV18, the J gene TRBJ2-6; D gene uncertain. Germline-derived CDR1 and CDR2 are KGHSH and LQKENI. V was pared by 4 bases and J by 0 bases, with 7 bases between. The CDR3 covers 15 residues. CDR3: CASSLSISGANVLTF. In nucleotides, the CDR3 is TGTGCCAGCTCACTTAGTATCTCTGGGGCCAACGTCCTGACTTTC.

This clone came up a few times. The chain uses TRBV2 and TRBJ2-7; 12 nucleotides align to TRBD1. The J segment lost 3 bases and the V segment lost 4 bases, leaving 1 base of the junction unmatched. The CDR3 totals 14 residues. Germline V gives CDR1 SNHLY, CDR2 FYNNEI. The CDR3 nucleotides are TGTGCCAGCAGTGGGGACAGGGGGCTCTACGAGCAGTACTTC. Protein: CASSGDRGLYEQYF.

The V call is TRBV6-1, the J call TRBJ2-7; D is perhaps TRBD1 (5 bases). Looked up from germline, CDR1 is MNHNS and CDR2 is SASEGT. Trimming left V 2 bases short and J 6 bases short, with 14 bases between. The CDR3 extends over 14 amino acids. The DNA of the CDR3 is TGTGCCAGCAGTGAACGGCAACAGGTGGGCGAGCAGTACTTC. Translating it yields CASSERQQVGEQYF.

This sequence joins TRBV13 and TRBJ2-3, with D uncertain. V was cut by 5 bases and J by 6 bases, with 18 bases left in between. The germline V gene encodes CDR1 PRHDT and CDR2 FYEKMQ (reference sequence). CDR3 length: 15 residues. The CDR3 DNA is TGTGCCAGCAGCCCTACCCCTAGAAGGACGGATACGCAGTATTTT. Protein: CASSPTPRRTDTQYF.

The CDR3 bases are TGTGCCAGCAGCCGCCTCCCCGGGACAGGGGGCTGGGAGACCCAGTACTTC. This encodes CASSRLPGTGGWETQYF. V usage is TRBV7-9 and J usage is TRBJ2-5; 12 nucleotides agree with TRBD1. The CDR3 runs to 17 residues. Germline CDR1 reads SEHNR; CDR2 reads FQNEAQ (reference sequence). V lost 5 bases and J lost 5; bases outside the gene matches: 12.

This clone was detected a few times. The chain couples TRBV21-1 to TRBJ2-5; the table's D call of TRBD1 was not tested on the DNA. TRBV21-1 is deemed a pseudogene. The CDR3 covers 17 residues. The CDR3 loop reads CASSPRLGQGAWETQYF. The CDR3 DNA reads TGTGCCAGCAGCCCGCGATTGGGACAGGGGGCATGGGAGACCCAGTACTTC.

The chain employs TRBV5-1 and TRBJ2-7; D is unclear. The length of the CDR3 is 13 residues. Trimming removed 7 bases at V and 2 bases at J, with 13 bases between. CDR1 is SGHRS, CDR2 YFSETQ, per germline. The CDR3 here is CASGRGTPYEQYF. In nucleotides, the CDR3 is TGCGCCAGCGGCCGTGGTACCCCCTACGAGCAGTACTTC.

The chain is built from TRBV11-3 and TRBJ2-2; weak D call: TRBD2 (5 bases). The germline V gene has CDR1 SGHNT and CDR2 YENEEA. The CDR3 contains 15 residues. V was shortened by 5 bases and J by 4 bases, with 14 bases between the two germline ends. The CDR3: CASSTRTLSTGELFF. For the CDR3, the DNA is TGTGCCAGCAGCACCCGGACTCTCTCCACCGGGGAGCTGTTTTTT.

This chain links TRBV13 with TRBJ2-7; 7 nucleotides line up with TRBD1. V lost 5 bases and J lost 2; bases outside the gene matches: 3. Germline V lookup: CDR1 PRHDT, CDR2 FYEKMQ (reference sequence). The CDR3 spans 13 residues. CDR3 sequence: CASSRTGTYEQYF. CDR3 DNA: TGTGCCAGCAGCAGGACAGGAACCTACGAGCAGTACTTC.

This clone was counted only a few times. This sequence joins TRBV9 and TRBJ1-2; a weak D match, TRBD1 (6 bases). This CDR3 has 14 amino acids. The ends were cut back, 3 bases at V and 4 bases at J, with 13 bases in the middle. Looked up from germline, CDR1 is SGDLS and CDR2 is YYNGEE. The CDR3: CASSARTQGYGYTF. DNA for the CDR3: TGTGCCAGCAGCGCCCGGACACAGGGCTATGGCTACACCTTC.

The DNA of the CDR3 is TGTGCCATCATGGCGGCAGGGGGAAACACCATATATTTT. Translated: CAIMAAGGNTIYF. J is TRBJ1-3 and V is TRBV10-3, with D possibly TRBD1 on 5 matching bases. Germline V gene lookup returns CDR1 ENHRY and CDR2 SYGVKD. CDR3 size: 13 residues. The ends were cut back, 7 bases at V and 4 bases at J, with 11 bases in the middle.

This clone is a singleton in its sample. The chain has TRBV11-2 and TRBJ2-7, with D tentatively TRBD1 or TRBD2 (5 bases each). CDR1 and CDR2 from the germline V gene are SGHAT and FQNNGV. This CDR3 comprises 13 residues. V lost 5 bases and J 3 bases, leaving 11 bases between the germline ends. CDR3 sequence (DNA): TGTGCCAGCAGCAACCGGGACGGCTACGAGCAGTACTTC. Its translation is CASSNRDGYEQYF.

The chain couples TRBV9 to TRBJ1-1; TRBD1 agrees at 7 bases. Germline values: CDR1 SGDLS, CDR2 YYNGEE. The CDR3 consists of 16 residues. Losses at the gene ends were 0 bases for V and 4 bases for J; bases not matched to a gene: 9. DNA for the CDR3: TGTGCCAGCAGCGTAGGGGCAGGGGGGGCCGGCACTGAAGCTTTCTTT. This codes for CASSVGAGGAGTEAFF.

This CDR3 reads CASSLVHNTEAFF. Written as DNA, the CDR3 is TGTGCCAGCAGCTTAGTACATAACACTGAAGCTTTCTTT. The chain combines TRBV7-9 with TRBJ1-1; no firm D call. The germline CDR1 and CDR2 sequences are SEHNR and FQNEAQ (reference sequence). The V gene lost 1 base and the J gene lost 2 bases, with 5 bases spanning the gap. The CDR3 contains 13 residues.

The rearrangement joins TRBV25-1 to TRBJ1-2; D is undetermined. Trimming stripped 2 bases from V and 6 bases from J, with 16 bases between. Per the germline V gene, CDR1 is MGHDK and CDR2 is SYGVNS. This CDR3 has 15 residues. CDR3 bases: TGTGCCAGCAGTGAAAGAACCGGGCCTAGAGATGGCTACACCTTC. Translation: CASSERTGPRDGYTF.

This chain connects TRBV6-6 to TRBJ1-6; D gene uncertain. The germline V and J ends were trimmed by 2 bases and 7 bases, with 9 bases remaining between them. From germline, CDR1 is MNHNY and CDR2 SVGAGI (reference sequence). The CDR3 sequence is 14 residues long. The CDR3: CASSYVQPNSPLHF. In nucleotides, the CDR3 is TGTGCCAGCAGTTACGTTCAGCCCAATTCACCCCTCCACTTT.

For the CDR3, the DNA is TGTGCCAGCAGTCTCTCTGTAACAGAAAATCAGCCCCAGCATTTT. It is translated as CASSLSVTENQPQHF. The chain couples TRBV7-2 to TRBJ1-5, with unresolved D. V lost 6 bases to trimming and J lost 4 bases, with 16 bases between them. The CDR3 spans 15 residues. The germline V gene has CDR1 SGHTA and CDR2 FQGNSA. The variable domain in full, with the rest retrieved from reference TRBV7-2 and TRBJ1-5, is GAGVSQSPSNKVTEKGKDVELRCDPISGHTALYWYRQSLGQGLEFLIYFQGNSAPDKSGLPSDRFSAERTGGSVSTLTIQRTQQEDSAVYLCASSLSVTENQPQHFGDGTRLSIL.

V and J are TRBV4-3 and TRBJ2-1; TRBD1 might be the D (6 bases). Per germline, CDR1 LGHNA and CDR2 YSLEER. Trimming took off 5 bases at V and 5 bases at J, with 22 bases between the two ends. This CDR3 is built from 17 residues. Here the CDR3 reads CASSSESLGAAHNEQFF. CDR3 sequence (DNA): TGCGCCAGCAGCTCGGAGTCCTTGGGGGCAGCCCACAATGAGCAGTTCTTC.

The chain couples TRBV9 to TRBJ2-1; 11 nucleotides line up with TRBD2. This CDR3 spans 17 amino acids. From germline, CDR1 is SGDLS and CDR2 YYNGEE. With V trimmed by 4 bases and J by 4 bases, 10 bases remained unmatched. CDR3 DNA: TGTGCCAGCAGCCCTTACTCTAGCGGGGGGCAATACAATGAGCAGTTCTTC. Encoded protein: CASSPYSSGGQYNEQFF. The whole variable domain, filled in from reference TRBV9 and TRBJ2-1, reads DSGVTQTPKHLITATGQRVTLRCSPRSGDLSVYWYQQSLDQGLQFLIQYYNGEERAKGNILERFSAQQFPDLHSELNLSSLELGDSALYFCASSPYSSGGQYNEQFFGPGTRLTVL.